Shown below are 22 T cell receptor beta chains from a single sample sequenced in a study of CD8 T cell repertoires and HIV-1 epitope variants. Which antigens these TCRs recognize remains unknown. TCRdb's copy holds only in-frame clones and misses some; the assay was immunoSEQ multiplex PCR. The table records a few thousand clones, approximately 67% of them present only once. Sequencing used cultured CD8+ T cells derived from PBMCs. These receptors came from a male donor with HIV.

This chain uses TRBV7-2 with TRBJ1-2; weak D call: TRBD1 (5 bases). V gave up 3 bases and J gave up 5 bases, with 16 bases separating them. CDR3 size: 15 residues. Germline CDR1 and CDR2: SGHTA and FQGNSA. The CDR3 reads CASSLGTGPDYGYTF. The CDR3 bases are TGTGCCAGCAGCTTGGGGACCGGCCCCGATTATGGCTACACCTTC.

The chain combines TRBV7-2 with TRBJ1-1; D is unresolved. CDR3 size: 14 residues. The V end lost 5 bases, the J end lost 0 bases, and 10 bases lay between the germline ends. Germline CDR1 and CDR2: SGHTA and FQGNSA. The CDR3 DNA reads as TGTGCCAGCAGCCCCGCGACGATGAACACTGAAGCTTTCTTT. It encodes CASSPATMNTEAFF.

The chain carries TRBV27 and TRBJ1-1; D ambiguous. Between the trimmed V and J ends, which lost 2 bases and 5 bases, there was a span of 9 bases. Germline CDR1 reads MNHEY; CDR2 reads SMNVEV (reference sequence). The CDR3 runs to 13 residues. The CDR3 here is CASSLGVGTEAFF. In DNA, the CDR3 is TGTGCCAGCAGTTTAGGGGTGGGAACTGAAGCTTTCTTT.

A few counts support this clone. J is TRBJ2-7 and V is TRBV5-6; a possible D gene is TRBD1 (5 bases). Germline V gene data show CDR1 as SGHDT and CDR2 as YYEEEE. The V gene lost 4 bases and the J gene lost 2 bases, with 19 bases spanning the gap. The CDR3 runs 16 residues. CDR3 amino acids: CASSHTVGQLTYEQYF. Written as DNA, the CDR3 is TGTGCCAGCAGCCACACAGTGGGGCAGTTAACCTACGAGCAGTACTTC. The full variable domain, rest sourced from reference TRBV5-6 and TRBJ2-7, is DAGVTQSPTHLIKTRGQQVTLRCSPKSGHDTVSWYQQALGQGPQFIFQYYEEEERQRGNFPDRFSGHQFPNYSSELNVNALLLGDSALYLCASSHTVGQLTYEQYFGPGTRLTVT.

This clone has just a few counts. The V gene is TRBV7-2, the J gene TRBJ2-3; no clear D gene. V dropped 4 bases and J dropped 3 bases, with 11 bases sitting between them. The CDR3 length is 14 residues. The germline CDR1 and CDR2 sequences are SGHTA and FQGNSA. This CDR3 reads CASSSVLATDTQYF. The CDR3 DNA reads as TGTGCCAGCAGCTCCGTACTGGCGACAGATACGCAGTATTTT.

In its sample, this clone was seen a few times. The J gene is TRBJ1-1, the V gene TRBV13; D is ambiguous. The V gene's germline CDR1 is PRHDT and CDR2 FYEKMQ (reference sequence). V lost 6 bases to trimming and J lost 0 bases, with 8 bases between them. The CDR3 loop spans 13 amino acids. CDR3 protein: CASSVRLNTEAFF. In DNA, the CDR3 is TGTGCCAGCAGTGTGAGGCTGAACACTGAAGCTTTCTTT.

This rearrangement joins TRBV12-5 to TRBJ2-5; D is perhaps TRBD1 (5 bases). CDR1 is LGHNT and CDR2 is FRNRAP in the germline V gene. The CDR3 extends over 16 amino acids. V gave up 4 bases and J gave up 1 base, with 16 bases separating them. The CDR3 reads CASGSTSDSTQETQYF. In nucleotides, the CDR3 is TGTGCTAGTGGTTCCACCTCCGACAGTACCCAAGAGACCCAGTACTTC.

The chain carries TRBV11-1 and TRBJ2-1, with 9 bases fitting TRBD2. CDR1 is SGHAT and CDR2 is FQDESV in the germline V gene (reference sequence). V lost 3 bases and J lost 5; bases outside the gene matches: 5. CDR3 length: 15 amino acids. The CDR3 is CASSLTSGGDNEQFF. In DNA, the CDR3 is TGTGCCAGCAGCTTGACTAGCGGAGGCGACAATGAGCAGTTCTTC.

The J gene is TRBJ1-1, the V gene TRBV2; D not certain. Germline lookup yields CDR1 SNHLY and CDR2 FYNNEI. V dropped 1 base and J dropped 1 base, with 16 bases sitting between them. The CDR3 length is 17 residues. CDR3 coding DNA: TGTGCCAGCAGTGAAGTGCGAAGGCACCCTTCGAACACTGAAGCTTTCTTT. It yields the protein CASSEVRRHPSNTEAFF.

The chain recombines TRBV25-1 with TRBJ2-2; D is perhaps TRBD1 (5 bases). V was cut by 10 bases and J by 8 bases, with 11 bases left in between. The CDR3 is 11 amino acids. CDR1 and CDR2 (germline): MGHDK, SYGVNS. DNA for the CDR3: TGTGCCACCAGGGTCGGAGGGGAGCTGTTTTTT. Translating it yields CATRVGGELFF.

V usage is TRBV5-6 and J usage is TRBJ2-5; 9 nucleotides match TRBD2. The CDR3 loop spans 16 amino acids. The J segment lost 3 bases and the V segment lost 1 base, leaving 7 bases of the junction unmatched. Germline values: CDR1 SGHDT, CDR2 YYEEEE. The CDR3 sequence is CASSLSLERGEETQYF. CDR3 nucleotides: TGTGCCAGCAGCTTGAGTTTAGAGCGGGGGGAAGAGACCCAGTACTTC.

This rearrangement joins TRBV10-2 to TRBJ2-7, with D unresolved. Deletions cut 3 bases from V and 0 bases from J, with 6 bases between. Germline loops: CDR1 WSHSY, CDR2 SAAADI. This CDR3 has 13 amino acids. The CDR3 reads CASSEGYSYEQYF. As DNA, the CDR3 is TGCGCCAGCAGTGAAGGGTACTCCTACGAGCAGTACTTC.

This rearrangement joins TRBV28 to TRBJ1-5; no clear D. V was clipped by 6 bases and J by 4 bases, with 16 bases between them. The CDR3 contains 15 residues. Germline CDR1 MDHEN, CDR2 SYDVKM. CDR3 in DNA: TGTGCCAGCAGCCCCGTCGGGGAGACAAATCAGCCCCAGCATTTT. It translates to CASSPVGETNQPQHF.

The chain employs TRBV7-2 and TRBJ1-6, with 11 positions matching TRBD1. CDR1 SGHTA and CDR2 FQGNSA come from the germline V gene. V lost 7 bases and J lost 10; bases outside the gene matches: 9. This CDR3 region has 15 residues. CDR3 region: CASTSTGTGGSPLHF. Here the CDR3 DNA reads TGTGCCAGCACATCCACCGGGACAGGGGGATCACCCCTCCACTTT.

CDR3 nucleotides: TGTGCCAGCAGCTTTAGAGGGGAAACCGGGGAGCTGTTTTTT. It codes for CASSFRGETGELFF. This sequence joins TRBV11-3 and TRBJ2-2, with D possibly being TRBD1 or TRBD2 (5 bases each). V lost 3 bases, J lost 5 bases, and 10 bases lay in between. Germline V gives CDR1 SGHNT, CDR2 YENEEA. The CDR3 runs to 14 residues.

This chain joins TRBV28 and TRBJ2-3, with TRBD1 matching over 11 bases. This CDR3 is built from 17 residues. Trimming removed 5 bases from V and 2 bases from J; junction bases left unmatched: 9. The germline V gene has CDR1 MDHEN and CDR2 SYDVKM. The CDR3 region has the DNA TGTGCCAGCAGTCCCGCCGGGACAGGGGGTATCACAGATACGCAGTATTTT. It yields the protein CASSPAGTGGITDTQYF.

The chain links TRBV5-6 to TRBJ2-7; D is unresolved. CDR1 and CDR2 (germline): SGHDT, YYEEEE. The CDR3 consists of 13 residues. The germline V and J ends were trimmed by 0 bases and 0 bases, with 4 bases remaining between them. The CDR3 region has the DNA TGTGCCAGCAGCTTGGGCAGCTCCTACGAGCAGTACTTC. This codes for CASSLGSSYEQYF.

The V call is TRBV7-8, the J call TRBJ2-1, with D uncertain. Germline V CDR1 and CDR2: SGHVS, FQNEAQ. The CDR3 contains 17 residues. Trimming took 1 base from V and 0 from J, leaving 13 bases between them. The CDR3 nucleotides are TGTGCCAGCAGCTTAGTAATCGGCAGGTCCTCCTACAATGAGCAGTTCTTC. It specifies CASSLVIGRSSYNEQFF.

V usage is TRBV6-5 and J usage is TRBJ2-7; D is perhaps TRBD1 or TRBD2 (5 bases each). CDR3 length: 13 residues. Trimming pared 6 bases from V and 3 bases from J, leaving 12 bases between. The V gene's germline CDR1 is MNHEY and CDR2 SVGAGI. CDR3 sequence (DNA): TGTGCCAGCAGACCTATTGGGGGCTACGAGCAGTACTTC. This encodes CASRPIGGYEQYF.

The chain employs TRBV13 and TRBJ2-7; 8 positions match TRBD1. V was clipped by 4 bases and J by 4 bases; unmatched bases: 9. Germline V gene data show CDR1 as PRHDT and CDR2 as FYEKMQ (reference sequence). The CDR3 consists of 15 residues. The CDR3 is CASSSPQGEEYEQYF. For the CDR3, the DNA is TGTGCCAGCAGCTCGCCACAGGGGGAAGAGTACGAGCAGTACTTC.

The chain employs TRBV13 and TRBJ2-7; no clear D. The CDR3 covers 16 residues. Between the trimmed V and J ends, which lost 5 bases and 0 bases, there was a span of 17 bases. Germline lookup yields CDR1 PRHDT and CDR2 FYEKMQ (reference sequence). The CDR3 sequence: CASSKPEGPSSYEQYF. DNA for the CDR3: TGTGCCAGCAGCAAACCAGAAGGCCCAAGCTCCTACGAGCAGTACTTC. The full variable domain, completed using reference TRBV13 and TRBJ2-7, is AAGVIQSPRHLIKEKRETATLKCYPIPRHDTVYWYQQGPGQDPQFLISFYEKMQSDKGSIPDRFSAQQFSDYHSELNMSSLELGDSALYFCASSKPEGPSSYEQYFGPGTRLTVT.

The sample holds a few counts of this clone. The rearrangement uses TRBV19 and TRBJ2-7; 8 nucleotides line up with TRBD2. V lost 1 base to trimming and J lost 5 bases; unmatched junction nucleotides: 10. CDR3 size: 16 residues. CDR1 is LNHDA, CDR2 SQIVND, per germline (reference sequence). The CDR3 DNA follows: TGTGCCAGTAGTATAGGGGCCGGCGGGAGGCATAACGAGCAGTACTTC. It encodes CASSIGAGGRHNEQYF.